This T cell receptor beta chain was retrieved from a study of cytomegalovirus exposure and HLA in healthy donors. The wider study: Of several hundred genotyped donors, 81% grouped in the Caucasian-associated ancestry cluster.

General study points: It is likely that the observed cluster of highly shared sequence variants was a sequencing artifact. CMV antigen specificity was confirmed in vitro for a few CMV-associated chains. A later analysis appeared to link common viral pathogens to several of the most significant clusters.

The CDR3 covers 15 residues. Trimming cost V 0 bases and J 1 base; bases outside gene matches: 2. CDR1 is SGHRS and CDR2 is YFSETQ in the germline V gene. Remarks on this clone: The antigen is not known.

It was with 60 Vbeta and 13 Jbeta primers that the PCR ran. The protocol was immunoSEQ multiplex PCR, while the TCRdb copy is restricted to in-frame clones and leaves out a portion. The sample yields some 200,000 clones, around 80% seen once. The source of this sequence is a boy aged 2 to 10 in good health and CMV-seronegative. The sequencing sample was made of PBMCs. This chain links TRBV5-1 with TRBJ2-3; 7 bases align to TRBD2. CDR3 nucleotides: TGCGCCAGCAGCTTGGGGGCGGGAGGCACAGATACGCAGTATTTT. Its translation is CASSLGAGGTDTQYF.